The T cell receptor (beta chain) described here comes from a study of cytomegalovirus exposure and HLA in healthy donors. This CDR3 is built from 15 residues. J gave up 1 base and V 5 bases, and 3 bases lay outside the gene matches. Germline-derived CDR1 and CDR2 are MNHEY and SMNVEV (reference sequence). In the PCR, 60 Vbeta and 13 Jbeta primers were used. The table came from immunoSEQ multiplex PCR; TCRdb's copy has only in-frame clones and leaves some out. The table lists 70,000 or so clones. Whole-study results and caveats: CMV serostatus alone was available as immune exposure information. A later analysis appeared to link common viral pathogens to several of the most significant clusters. Sequencing depth roughly uniform across donors was assumed in presence/absence analyses. Altogether, some 170 TCR beta chains were recorded as cytomegalovirus-associated.

Notes on this clone: The antigen is unknown.

This TCR was sampled from a boy between 10 and 17 years old in good health and CMV-seronegative. The sample consisted of PBMCs. This chain uses TRBV27 with TRBJ1-5; 9 bases map to TRBD1. CDR3 loop: CASSPTGGSNQPQHF. CDR3 bases: TGTGCCAGCAGTCCGACAGGGGGAAGCAATCAGCCCCAGCATTTT.